The 7 T cell receptor beta chains listed next were all sequenced from one sample in a study of PD-1 blockade in classical Hodgkin lymphoma. All the patients suffered relapse after autologous stem cell transplantation, and brentuximab vedotin exposure differed. TCRdb's table, derived via immunoSEQ multiplex PCR, lists solely in-frame clones and lacks some. The sample records around 65,000 clones, more than 70% being singletons. The sequenced sample was peripheral blood mononuclear cells (PBMCs), obtained at baseline. The receptors shown here come from a human donor with classical Hodgkin lymphoma.

The genes are TRBV7-2 and TRBJ2-1; D is perhaps TRBD1 (5 bases). CDR3 length equals 16 residues. CDR1 and CDR2 from the germline V gene are SGHTA and FQGNSA. V was cut by 5 bases and J by 4 bases, with 18 bases left in between. The CDR3 bases are TGTGCCAGCAGCATTCAGGGTGTTTTAGGGTACAATGAGCAGTTCTTC. It translates to CASSIQGVLGYNEQFF.

The rearrangement links TRBV19 to TRBJ1-1; no definite D call. Trimming took 5 bases from V and 3 from J, leaving 10 bases between them. In germline, CDR1 is LNHDA, CDR2 SQIVND (reference sequence). The CDR3 extends over 13 amino acids. CDR3 sequence: CASSPTVDTEAFF. CDR3 DNA: TGTGCCAGTAGTCCCACGGTGGACACTGAAGCTTTCTTT. Together with reference TRBV19 and TRBJ1-1, the CDR3 gives the full variable domain: DGGITQSPKYLFRKEGQNVTLSCEQNLNHDAMYWYRQDPGQGLRLIYYSQIVNDFQKGDIAEGYSVSREKKESFPLTVTSAQKNPTAFYLCASSPTVDTEAFFGQGTRLTVV.

This clone was seen a few times. The chain is built from TRBV5-1 and TRBJ2-3; 9 bases are a match to TRBD2. The CDR3 covers 17 residues. Per the germline V gene, CDR1 is SGHRS and CDR2 is YFSETQ. The V and J ends lost 0 bases and 0 bases, in that order; junction bases with no gene match: 5. The CDR3 nucleotides are TGCGCCAGCAGCTTGGAAGGGACTAGCTCTAGCACAGATACGCAGTATTTT. Translated: CASSLEGTSSSTDTQYF.

The chain carries TRBV30 and TRBJ1-4; TRBD1 might be the D (6 bases). The CDR3 totals 13 residues. Trimming took off 3 bases at V and 6 bases at J, with 11 bases between the two ends. The germline CDR1 and CDR2 sequences are GTSNPN and SVGIG (reference sequence). DNA for the CDR3: TGTGCCTGGAGGGGGGGCTTCTATGAAAAACTGTTTTTT. Protein product: CAWRGGFYEKLFF. Full variable domain (rest looked up from reference TRBV30 and TRBJ1-4): SQTIHQWPATLVQPVGSPLSLECTVEGTSNPNLYWYRQAAGRGLQLLFYSVGIGQISSEVPQNLSASRPQDRQFILSSKKLLLSDSGFYLCAWRGGFYEKLFFGSGTQLSVL.

The V and J genes are TRBV28 and TRBJ2-7, with 11 nucleotides matching TRBD2. The CDR3 contains 14 residues. CDR1 MDHEN and CDR2 SYDVKM come from the germline V gene. Trimming took 2 bases from V and 4 from J; bases not matched to a gene: 1. CDR3 sequence reads: CASSLLAGGYEQYF. In DNA, the CDR3 is TGTGCCAGCAGTTTACTAGCGGGGGGATACGAGCAGTACTTC.

The chain links TRBV28 to TRBJ1-6, with D possibly being TRBD1 (5 bases). The CDR3 is 17 amino acids. Germline CDR1 reads MDHEN; CDR2 reads SYDVKM. V gave up 3 bases and J gave up 5 bases, with 17 bases separating them. This CDR3 is CASSFQSGAQDNSPLHF. The CDR3 DNA reads TGTGCCAGCAGTTTCCAGAGCGGGGCGCAGGATAATTCACCCCTCCACTTT. Combining the CDR3 with reference TRBV28 and TRBJ1-6 gives the whole variable domain DVKVTQSSRYLVKRTGEKVFLECVQDMDHENMFWYRQDPGLGLRLIYFSYDVKMKEKGDIPEGYSVSREKKERFSLILESASTNQTSMYLCASSFQSGAQDNSPLHFGNGTRLTVT.

As DNA, the CDR3 is TGTGCCAGAAGCTTGATAGTGTCGGGGAAGGGGCCCCAGCATTTT. Protein product: CARSLIVSGKGPQHF. The chain carries TRBV5-3 and TRBJ1-5, with unresolved D. TRBV5-3 is an open reading frame whose function is uncertain. Trimming removed 1 base from V and 9 bases from J, with 17 bases in between. The CDR3 spans 15 residues.